This T cell receptor (beta chain) appears in the sequencing data of a study of blood T cell repertoires in COVID-19. Turning to this clone: The germline gene is not matched at one end of the junction; a read error may be the cause.

Method: immunoSEQ multiplex PCR; TCRdb's copy keeps in-frame clones and lacks some. This sample has 250,000 to 350,000 clones, with approximately 86% found just once. Germline CDR1 LNHNV, CDR2 YYDKDF (reference sequence). This CDR3 contains 12 residues. The specimen sequenced was peripheral blood. This TCR came from a woman aged 45 to 65 with active or convalescent COVID-19. The genes are TRBV15 and TRBJ1-2; D is perhaps TRBD1 (6 bases). The CDR3 protein is CATSRDLGAGTF. The CDR3 nucleotides are TGTGCCACCAGCAGGGACCTGGGGGCAGGGACATTC.